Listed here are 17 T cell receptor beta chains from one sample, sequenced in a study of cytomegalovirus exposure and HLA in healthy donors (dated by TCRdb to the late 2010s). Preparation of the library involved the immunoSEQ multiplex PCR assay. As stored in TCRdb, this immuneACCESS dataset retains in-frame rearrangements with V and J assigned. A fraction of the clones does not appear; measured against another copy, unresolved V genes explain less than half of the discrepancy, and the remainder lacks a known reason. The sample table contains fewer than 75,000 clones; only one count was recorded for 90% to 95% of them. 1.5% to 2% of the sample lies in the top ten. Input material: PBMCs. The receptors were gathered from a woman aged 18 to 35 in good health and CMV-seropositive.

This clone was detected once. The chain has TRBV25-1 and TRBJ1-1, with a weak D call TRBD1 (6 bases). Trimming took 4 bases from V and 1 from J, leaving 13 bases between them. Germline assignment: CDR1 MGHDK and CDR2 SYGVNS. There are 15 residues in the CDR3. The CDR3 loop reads CASSATGTWNTEAFF. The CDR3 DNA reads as TGTGCCAGCAGTGCGACCGGGACATGGAACACTGAAGCTTTCTTT.

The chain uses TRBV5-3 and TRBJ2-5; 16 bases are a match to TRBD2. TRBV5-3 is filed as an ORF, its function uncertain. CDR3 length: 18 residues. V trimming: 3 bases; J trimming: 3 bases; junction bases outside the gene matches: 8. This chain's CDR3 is CARSSGTSGGAIEETQYF. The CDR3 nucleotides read TGTGCCAGAAGCTCTGGGACTAGCGGGGGGGCTATAGAAGAGACCCAGTACTTC.

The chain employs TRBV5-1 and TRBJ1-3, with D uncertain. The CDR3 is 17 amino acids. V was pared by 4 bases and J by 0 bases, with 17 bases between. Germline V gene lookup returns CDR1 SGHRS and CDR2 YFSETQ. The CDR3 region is CASSPLPGGDSGNTIYF. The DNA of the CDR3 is TGCGCCAGCAGCCCCCTACCGGGAGGCGACTCTGGAAACACCATATATTTT.

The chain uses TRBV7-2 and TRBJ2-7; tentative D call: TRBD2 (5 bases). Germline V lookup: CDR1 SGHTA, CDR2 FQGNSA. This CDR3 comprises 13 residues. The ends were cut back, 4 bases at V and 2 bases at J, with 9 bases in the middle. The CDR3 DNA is TGTGCCAGCAGCTCCGGGGTCGCCTACGAGCAGTACTTC. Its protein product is CASSSGVAYEQYF. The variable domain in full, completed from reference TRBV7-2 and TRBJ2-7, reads GAGVSQSPSNKVTEKGKDVELRCDPISGHTALYWYRQSLGQGLEFLIYFQGNSAPDKSGLPSDRFSAERTGGSVSTLTIQRTQQEDSAVYLCASSSGVAYEQYFGPGTRLTVT.

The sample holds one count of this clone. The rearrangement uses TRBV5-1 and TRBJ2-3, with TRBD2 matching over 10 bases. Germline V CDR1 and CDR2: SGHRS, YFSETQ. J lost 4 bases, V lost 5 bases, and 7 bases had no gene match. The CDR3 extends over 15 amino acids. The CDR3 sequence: CASRGSGRVSDTQYF. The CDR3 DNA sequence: TGCGCCAGCAGAGGGAGCGGGAGGGTGTCAGATACGCAGTATTTT.

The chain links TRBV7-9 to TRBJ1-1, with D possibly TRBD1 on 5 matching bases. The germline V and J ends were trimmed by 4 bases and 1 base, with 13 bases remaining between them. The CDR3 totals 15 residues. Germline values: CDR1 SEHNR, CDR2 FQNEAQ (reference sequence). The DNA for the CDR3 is TGTGCCAGCAGCTCCTTTGCAGGGTCGAACACTGAAGCTTTCTTT. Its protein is CASSSFAGSNTEAFF.

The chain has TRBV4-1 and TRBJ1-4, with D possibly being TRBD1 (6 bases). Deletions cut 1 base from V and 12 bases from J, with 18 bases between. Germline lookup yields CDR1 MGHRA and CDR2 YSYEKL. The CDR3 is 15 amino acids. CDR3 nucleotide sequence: TGCGCCAGCAGCCAAGTTTCAAGCCCAGGGGTAGAACTGTTTTTT. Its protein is CASSQVSSPGVELFF.

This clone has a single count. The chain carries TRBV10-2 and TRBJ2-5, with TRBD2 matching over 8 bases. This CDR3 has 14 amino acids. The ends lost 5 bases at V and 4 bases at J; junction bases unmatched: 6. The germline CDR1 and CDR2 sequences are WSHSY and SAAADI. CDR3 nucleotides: TGCGCCAGCAGTATTAGCGGGAACTTAGAGACCCAGTACTTC. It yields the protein CASSISGNLETQYF.

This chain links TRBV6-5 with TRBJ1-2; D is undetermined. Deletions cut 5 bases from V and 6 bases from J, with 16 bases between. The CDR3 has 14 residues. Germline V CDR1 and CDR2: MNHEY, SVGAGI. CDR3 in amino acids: CASSRMDSGDGYTF. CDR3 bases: TGTGCCAGCAGTCGTATGGACTCGGGCGATGGCTACACCTTC.

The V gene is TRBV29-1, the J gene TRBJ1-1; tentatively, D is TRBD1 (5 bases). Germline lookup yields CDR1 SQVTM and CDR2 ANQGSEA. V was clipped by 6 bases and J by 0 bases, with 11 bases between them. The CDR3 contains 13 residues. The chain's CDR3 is CSVEQELNTEAFF. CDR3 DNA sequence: TGCAGCGTCGAACAGGAATTGAACACTGAAGCTTTCTTT.

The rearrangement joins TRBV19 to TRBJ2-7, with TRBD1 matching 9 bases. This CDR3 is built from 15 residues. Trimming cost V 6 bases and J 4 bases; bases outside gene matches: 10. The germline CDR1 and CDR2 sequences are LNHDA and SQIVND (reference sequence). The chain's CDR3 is CASRVWDRESYEQYF. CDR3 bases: TGTGCCAGTAGGGTTTGGGACAGGGAGTCGTACGAGCAGTACTTC. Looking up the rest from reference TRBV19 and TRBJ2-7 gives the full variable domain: DGGITQSPKYLFRKEGQNVTLSCEQNLNHDAMYWYRQDPGQGLRLIYYSQIVNDFQKGDIAEGYSVSREKKESFPLTVTSAQKNPTAFYLCASRVWDRESYEQYFGPGTRLTVT.

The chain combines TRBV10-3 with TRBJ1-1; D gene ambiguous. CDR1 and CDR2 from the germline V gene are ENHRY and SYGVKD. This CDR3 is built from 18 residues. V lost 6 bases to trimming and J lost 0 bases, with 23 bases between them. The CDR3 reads CAIRGLNLLEGMNTEAFF. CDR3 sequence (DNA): TGTGCCATCAGGGGGTTAAATCTTTTAGAGGGAATGAACACTGAAGCTTTCTTT.

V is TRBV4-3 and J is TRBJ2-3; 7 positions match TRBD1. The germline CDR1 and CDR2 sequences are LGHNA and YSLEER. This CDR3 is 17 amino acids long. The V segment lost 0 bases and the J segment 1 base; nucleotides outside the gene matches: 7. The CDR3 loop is CASSQEVGGVGTDTQYF. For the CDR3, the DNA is TGCGCCAGCAGCCAAGAGGTAGGGGGCGTCGGCACAGATACGCAGTATTTT.

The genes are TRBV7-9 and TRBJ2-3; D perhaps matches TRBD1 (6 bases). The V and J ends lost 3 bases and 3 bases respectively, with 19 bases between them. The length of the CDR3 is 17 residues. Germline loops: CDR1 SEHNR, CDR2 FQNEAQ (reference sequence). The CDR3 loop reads CASSFFRDTPNTDTQYF. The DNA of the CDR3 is TGTGCCAGCAGCTTCTTCCGGGACACCCCAAATACAGATACGCAGTATTTT.

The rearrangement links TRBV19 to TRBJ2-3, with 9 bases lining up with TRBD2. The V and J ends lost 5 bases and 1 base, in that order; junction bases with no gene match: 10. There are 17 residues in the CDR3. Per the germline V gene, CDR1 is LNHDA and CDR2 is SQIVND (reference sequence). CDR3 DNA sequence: TGTGCCAGTAGTCCGCCCCGGACTAGCGAGCGCACAGATACGCAGTATTTT. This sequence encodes CASSPPRTSERTDTQYF.

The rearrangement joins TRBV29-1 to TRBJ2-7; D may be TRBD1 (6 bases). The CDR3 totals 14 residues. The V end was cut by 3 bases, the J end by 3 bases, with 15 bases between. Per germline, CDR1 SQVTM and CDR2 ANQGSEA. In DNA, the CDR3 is TGCAGCGTTGAGTCCCGGGACATGAGCTACGAGCAGTACTTC. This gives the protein CSVESRDMSYEQYF.

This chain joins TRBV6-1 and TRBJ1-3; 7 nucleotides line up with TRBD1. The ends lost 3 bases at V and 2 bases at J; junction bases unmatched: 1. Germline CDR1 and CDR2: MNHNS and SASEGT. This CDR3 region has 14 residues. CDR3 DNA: TGTGCCAGCAGTGAGCAGGGGGCTGGAAACACCATATATTTT. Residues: CASSEQGAGNTIYF.